The 3 T cell receptor beta chains below come from one sample, sequenced in a study of T cell repertoires in cytomegalovirus infection. MiXCR, applied by TCRdb to the reads, yields one record per CDR3 protein. The data hold more than 500,000 distinct CDR3 sequences, with more than 15% observed a single time. The material sequenced was CD8+ T cells from PBMCs. The receptors shown here come from a human donor in good health (CMV status not recorded). Some clones in this sample may be carry-over from other donors' samples.

This sequence joins TRBV15 and TRBJ1-2; no firm D call. Trimming stripped 2 bases from V and 7 bases from J, with 17 bases between. CDR1 is LNHNV and CDR2 is YYDKDF in the germline V gene (reference sequence). This CDR3 has 15 amino acids. The CDR3 DNA sequence: TGTGCCACCAGCAGACCCGAGGGTGAATTATCTGGCTACACCTTC. It is translated as CATSRPEGELSGYTF.

This clonotype has ten or more counts. This chain links TRBV7-9 with TRBJ1-1; a weak D match, TRBD1 (6 bases). Germline V gene lookup returns CDR1 SEHNR and CDR2 FQNEAQ (reference sequence). Trimming cost V 6 bases and J 1 base, with 12 bases left between them. This CDR3 is 14 amino acids long. The CDR3 loop reads CASSQGTPNTEAFF. The CDR3, as DNA: TGTGCCAGCAGTCAGGGGACACCGAACACTGAAGCTTTCTTT.

This clonotype came up many times. CDR3 coding DNA: TGTGCCAGCAGTGAATACACCGGGGGATTAAATGAAAAACTGTTTTTT. As protein: CASSEYTGGLNEKLFF. The chain couples TRBV25-1 to TRBJ1-4; a possible D gene is TRBD1 (5 bases). The CDR3 is made up of 16 amino acids. The V end lost 0 bases, the J end lost 5 bases, and 13 bases lay between the germline ends. The germline V gene has CDR1 MGHDK and CDR2 SYGVNS.